Included here is one T cell receptor beta chain sequence, with context. This sample is drawn from a study of blood T cell repertoires in COVID-19. CDR1 is SQVTM, CDR2 ANQGSEA, per germline. After removal of 7 bases from V and 3 bases from J, the junction contained 13 bases not matched to a gene. This CDR3 comprises 15 residues. Patients at the Seattle site were enrolled during active infection and followed longitudinally. Assay: immunoSEQ multiplex PCR; the TCRdb copy retains only in-frame clones and omits some. The sample contains hundreds of thousands of clones, around 87% of which appear only once.

This sequence originates from a woman aged 55-75 years with COVID-19, enrolled during active disease. Sequenced material: peripheral blood. The chain couples TRBV29-1 to TRBJ2-7, with TRBD1 matching 9 bases. The CDR3 DNA sequence: TGCAGCGCGTCCACCGGGACAGGGATTTTCTACGAGCAGTACTTC. It codes for CSASTGTGIFYEQYF.